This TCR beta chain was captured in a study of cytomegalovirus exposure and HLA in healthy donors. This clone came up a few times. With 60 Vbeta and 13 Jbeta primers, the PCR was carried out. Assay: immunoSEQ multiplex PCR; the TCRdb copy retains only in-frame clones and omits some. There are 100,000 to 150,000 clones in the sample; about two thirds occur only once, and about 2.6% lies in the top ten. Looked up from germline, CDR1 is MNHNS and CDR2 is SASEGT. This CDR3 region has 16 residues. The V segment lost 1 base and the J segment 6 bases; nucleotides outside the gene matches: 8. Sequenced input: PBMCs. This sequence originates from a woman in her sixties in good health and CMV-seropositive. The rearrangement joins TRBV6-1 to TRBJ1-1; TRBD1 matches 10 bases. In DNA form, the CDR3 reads TGTGCCAGCAGTGAAGGGGGGGACAGGGGCAAGCCTGAAGCTTTCTTT. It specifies CASSEGGDRGKPEAFF.